The 18 T cell receptor beta chains presented below share a single source sample, sequenced in a study of identical twins. Using its own MiXCR run on the 5' RACE reads, TCRdb lists one record per CDR3 protein. The sample lists about 690,000 distinct CDR3 sequences; approximately 6% were seen once. The sequenced sample was naive T cells sorted from blood. The receptors shown here come from a man aged 18 to 30 in good health.

The genes are TRBV28 and TRBJ1-5; D remains ambiguous. The CDR3 extends over 12 amino acids. The germline CDR1 and CDR2 sequences are MDHEN and SYDVKM. Trimming took 11 bases from V and 0 from J, leaving 8 bases between them. CDR3 protein: CAGTDSNQPQHF. CDR3 coding DNA: TGTGCCGGAACAGATAGCAATCAGCCCCAGCATTTT.

For this clonotype: The conserved final phenylalanine or tryptophan is absent from the CDR3, which likely points to a read error. The chain employs TRBV5-5 and TRBJ1-1; TRBD1 matches 8 bases. V gave up 4 bases and J gave up 4 bases; unmatched junction bases: 9. This CDR3 comprises 15 residues. The germline gives CDR1 SGHKS, CDR2 YYEKEE (reference sequence). CDR3 protein: CASSLGQGLRTEAFY. The CDR3 DNA sequence: TGTGCCAGCAGCCTCGGACAGGGCCTACGCACTGAAGCTTTCTAT.

The count of this clonotype is one. Since a much larger clone is just one base distant, this may be a read error. The V gene is TRBV7-6, the J gene TRBJ1-1, with D maybe TRBD1 (6 bases). This CDR3 has 15 residues. Germline V lookup: CDR1 SGHVS, CDR2 FNYEAQ. The CDR3 here is CVSSLPSGEHPEAFF. In nucleotides, the CDR3 is TGTGTCAGCAGCTTGCCCTCAGGGGAACACCCTGAAGCTTTCTTT. The variable domain in full, with the rest retrieved from reference TRBV7-6 and TRBJ1-1, is GAGVSQSPRYKVTKRGQDVALRCDPISGHVSLYWYRQALGQGPEFLTYFNYEAQQDKSGLPNDRFSAERPEGSISTLTIQRTEQRDSAMYRCVSSLPSGEHPEAFFGQGTRLTVV.

This clonotype was detected a few times. The rearrangement uses TRBV7-8 and TRBJ2-7, with TRBD1 as a possible D gene (6 bases). Germline values: CDR1 SGHVS, CDR2 FQNEAQ. Trimming took off 1 base at V and 7 bases at J, with 14 bases between the two ends. The CDR3 is 14 residues long. CDR3 sequence (DNA): TGTGCCAGCAGCTTAGGTCGGGACACTTGGGAGCAGTACGTC. It codes for CASSLGRDTWEQYV.

In this sample, this clonotype turned up a few times. The chain couples TRBV27 to TRBJ2-2; TRBD1 aligns across 10 bases. Germline V gene data show CDR1 as MNHEY and CDR2 as SMNVEV (reference sequence). This CDR3 is built from 16 residues. The junction had 11 bases not matched to a gene; V was cut back by 3 bases and J by 10 bases. CDR3 sequence (DNA): TGTGCCAGCAGTTTTCTGGGACAGGGGACTTCCGAGGAGCTGTTTTTT. Amino acids: CASSFLGQGTSEELFF.

This clonotype has a count of ten or more. V usage is TRBV15 and J usage is TRBJ2-3; TRBD2 might be the D (5 bases). The CDR3 extends over 17 amino acids. Per the germline V gene, CDR1 is LNHNV and CDR2 is YYDKDF (reference sequence). V gave up 0 bases and J gave up 5 bases, with 18 bases separating them. CDR3 in DNA: TGTGCCACCAGCAGAGAGTTGGTAACTAGTCCCCAAGATACGCAGTATTTT. It is translated as CATSRELVTSPQDTQYF.

This sequence joins TRBV20-1 and TRBJ1-2; no clear D. CDR3 length equals 14 residues. Germline loops: CDR1 DFQATT, CDR2 SNEGSKA (reference sequence). The ends were cut back, 1 base at V and 0 bases at J, with 9 bases in the middle. CDR3 sequence reads: CSARVQSPNYGYTF. The CDR3 DNA reads as TGCAGTGCTAGAGTACAGAGCCCTAACTATGGCTACACCTTC.

In its sample, this clonotype was seen a few times. The V call is TRBV7-9, the J call TRBJ2-7; 9 nucleotides align to TRBD2. V lost 7 bases and J lost 7; bases outside the gene matches: 14. The CDR3 length is 15 residues. From germline, CDR1 is SEHNR and CDR2 FQNEAQ (reference sequence). The CDR3 bases are TGTGCCAGCAACATAGTGGGTAGCGGGAGCCATGAGCAGTACGTC. Amino acids: CASNIVGSGSHEQYV.

This clonotype was observed a few times. The genes are TRBV7-2 and TRBJ2-1; 11 positions agree with TRBD2. Germline trimming cut 4 bases from V and 12 bases from J; bases unmatched to any gene: 5. CDR3 length equals 13 residues. Germline V gives CDR1 SGHTA, CDR2 FQGNSA. The CDR3 loop reads CASSSLLAGGQFF. The CDR3 DNA sequence: TGTGCCAGCAGCTCCCTGCTAGCGGGAGGGCAGTTCTTC.

For this clonotype: It may be a read error: a sequence one base away is much more abundant. V is TRBV12-3 or TRBV12-4 and J is TRBJ2-2; D ambiguous. Deletions cut 4 bases from V and 3 bases from J, with 9 bases between. This CDR3 comprises 14 residues. CDR3 in amino acids: CASSSFSYTGELFF. As DNA, the CDR3 is TGTGCCAGCAGTTCCTTCTCGTACACCGGGGAGCTGTTTTTT.

In its sample, this clonotype was seen many times. This chain uses TRBV6-1 with TRBJ2-7; 10 bases agree with TRBD2. The CDR3 is made up of 14 amino acids. The ends lost 7 bases at V and 1 base at J; junction bases unmatched: 4. CDR1 is MNHNS, CDR2 SASEGT, per germline. CDR3 region: CASNLLAGSYEQYF. CDR3 nucleotide sequence: TGTGCCAGCAACCTACTAGCGGGGTCCTACGAGCAGTACTTC.

This clonotype occurred a few times. This chain connects TRBV28 to TRBJ1-2; no firm D call. Trimming took off 5 bases at V and 0 bases at J, with 7 bases between the two ends. From germline, CDR1 is MDHEN and CDR2 SYDVKM. The length of the CDR3 is 13 residues. CDR3: CASSPITNYGYTF. For the CDR3, the DNA is TGTGCCAGCAGTCCGATCACTAACTATGGCTACACCTTC.

This clonotype has ten or more counts. The chain recombines TRBV29-1 with TRBJ2-7; 10 bases fit TRBD1. The CDR3 has 12 amino acids. Germline CDR1 reads SQVTM; CDR2 reads ANQGSEA. The V gene end was trimmed by 7 bases and the J gene end by 7 bases; junction bases not matched to a gene: 7. The CDR3 loop is CSGGTGAWEQYF. DNA of the CDR3: TGCAGCGGAGGGACAGGGGCGTGGGAGCAGTACTTC.

This clonotype was recorded at least ten times. This rearrangement joins TRBV15 to TRBJ2-1, with D uncertain. Trimming pared 0 bases from V and 4 bases from J, leaving 10 bases between. Germline-derived CDR1 and CDR2 are LNHNV and YYDKDF (reference sequence). The CDR3 totals 15 residues. The CDR3 DNA is TGTGCCACCAGCAGAGAAAAACAATCGTACAATGAGCAGTTCTTC. This codes for CATSREKQSYNEQFF.

This clonotype has a count of ten or more. This chain links TRBV7-9 with TRBJ1-4; the D gene is possibly TRBD1 (6 bases). The CDR3 runs 15 residues. The germline CDR1 and CDR2 sequences are SEHNR and FQNEAQ (reference sequence). The V and J ends lost 4 bases and 5 bases respectively, with 14 bases between them. CDR3 coding DNA: TGTGCCAGCAGCTCCACTGGACAGCTGAATGAAAAACTGTTTTTT. Translating it yields CASSSTGQLNEKLFF.

Regarding this clonotype: A much larger clone lies a single base off, so this may be a read error. The chain joins TRBV25-1 to TRBJ2-3, with a tentative D call TRBD1 (6 bases). This CDR3 region has 14 residues. Germline CDR1 reads MGHDK; CDR2 reads SYGVNS. Here the CDR3 DNA reads TGTGCCAGCAGTGAAGGGGGCGCCTCCGGTCCGCACTATTTT. Its protein is CASSEGGASGPHYF.

This chain uses TRBV7-9 with TRBJ1-4; a weak D match, TRBD1 (5 bases). CDR3 length: 14 residues. V was clipped by 3 bases and J by 5 bases, with 10 bases between them. The V gene's germline CDR1 is SEHNR and CDR2 FQNEAQ (reference sequence). The CDR3 nucleotides read TGTGCCAGCAGCTTGATGGGACCCAATGAAAAACTGTTTTTT. Translating gives CASSLMGPNEKLFF.

This chain joins TRBV6-2 or TRBV6-3 and TRBJ2-7; 10 positions agree with TRBD2. CDR3 length equals 14 residues. Trimming cost V 5 bases and J 3 bases; bases outside gene matches: 4. CDR1 is MNHEY, CDR2 SVGEGT, per germline. CDR3 in amino acids: CASSGRTSGYEQYV. The CDR3 DNA reads TGTGCCAGCAGTGGTAGGACTAGCGGCTACGAGCAGTACGTC.